This TCR beta chain was recovered during a study of blood T cell repertoires in COVID-19. The CDR3 is 14 residues long. Germline V gene sequence: CDR1 SGHRS, CDR2 YFSETQ. V trimming: 3 bases; J trimming: 8 bases; junction bases outside the gene matches: 10. This clone has only a few counts. The authors' processing: Amplification of reference gene primers was used by the study to estimate nucleated cell counts. Data came from immunoSEQ multiplex PCR; TCRdb stores just in-frame clones and leaves some out. V and J calls and clone size follow that table, whereas D and trimming were derived from the DNA. This table holds some 320,000 clones, around 87% found once. Participants, 18 to 89 years old, spanned more than 20 US areas. Either two negative PCRs, clearance, or symptom resolution qualified Cohort 3 donors as recovered.

The chain uses TRBV5-1 and TRBJ1-2; 7 bases match TRBD1. This TCR came from a woman in her twenties or thirties who had recovered from COVID-19. The specimen was PBMCs or T cells enriched from blood (not recorded which). The chain's CDR3 is CASSSLDGTEGYTF. As DNA, the CDR3 is TGCGCCAGCAGCTCCTTGGACGGGACAGAAGGCTACACCTTC.